The 21 T cell receptor beta chains presented below share a single source sample, sequenced in a study of beta chain features in type 1 diabetes. All of the isolated RNA was reverse transcribed, so expressed TCRB transcripts were sequenced. Using immunoSEQ multiplex PCR, the repertoire was profiled, and TCRdb retains in-frame clones only, with some absent. Among about 360,000 clones, roughly 12% were seen once, and the ten largest hold 0.017%. Input material: naive CD4+ T cells from blood. Source of these receptors: a man in his late teens or twenties in good health.

This sequence joins TRBV7-2 and TRBJ2-2; D possibly corresponds to TRBD1 (7 bases). Germline V CDR1 and CDR2: SGHTA, FQGNSA. This CDR3 has 15 amino acids. Between the trimmed V and J ends, which lost 5 bases and 6 bases, there was a span of 16 bases. In DNA form, the CDR3 reads TGTGCCAGCAGCAAGTTACAGGGGAGGCCCGGGGAGCTGTTTTTT. It encodes CASSKLQGRPGELFF.

The CDR3 protein is CASRRISGGQETQYF. For the CDR3, the DNA is TGTGCCAGCAGACGGATTAGCGGGGGACAAGAGACCCAGTACTTC. The J gene is TRBJ2-5, the V gene TRBV4-2; TRBD2 aligns across 9 bases. Germline trimming cut 6 bases from V and 2 bases from J; bases unmatched to any gene: 7. Germline V lookup: CDR1 LGHNA, CDR2 YNFKEQ. The CDR3 is 15 residues long.

This chain links TRBV15 with TRBJ2-7; 14 bases are shared with TRBD2. CDR1 and CDR2 (germline): LNHNV, YYDKDF (reference sequence). J lost 4 bases, V lost 3 bases, and 2 bases had no gene match. The CDR3 consists of 15 residues. CDR3 region: CATSSGTSGGYEQYF. The CDR3 region has the DNA TGTGCCACCAGCAGCGGGACTAGCGGGGGATACGAGCAGTACTTC.

J is TRBJ2-7 and V is TRBV5-4; 11 bases agree with TRBD1. Germline V gene sequence: CDR1 SGHNT, CDR2 YYREEE (reference sequence). V shed 4 bases and J 2 bases; nucleotides not matched to a gene: 5. There are 15 residues in the CDR3. The CDR3 coding sequence is TGTGCCAGCAGCCGGGGGGGACAGGGGGCCTACGAGCAGTACTTC. Protein: CASSRGGQGAYEQYF. Drawing the rest from reference TRBV5-4 and TRBJ2-7, the complete variable domain is ETGVTQSPTHLIKTRGQQVTLRCSSQSGHNTVSWYQQALGQGPQFIFQYYREEENGRGNFPPRFSGLQFPNYSSELNVNALELDDSALYLCASSRGGQGAYEQYFGPGTRLTVT.

The chain employs TRBV12-5 and TRBJ2-5; 15 bases are shared with TRBD2. With 8 bases clipped from V and 5 bases from J, the junction kept 6 bases outside the gene matches. Per germline, CDR1 LGHNT and CDR2 FRNRAP. CDR3 length equals 15 residues. The CDR3 DNA is TGTGCTAGTCATTCCGGACTAGCGGGAGGGGAGACCCAGTACTTC. Translated: CASHSGLAGGETQYF.

The rearrangement uses TRBV5-4 and TRBJ2-3; 14 bases line up with TRBD2. With 4 bases clipped from V and 1 base from J, the junction kept 5 bases outside the gene matches. CDR3 length: 17 residues. The V gene's germline CDR1 is SGHNT and CDR2 YYREEE (reference sequence). CDR3 nucleotide sequence: TGTGCCAGCAGCAAGACTAGCGGGGGGGGAGGCACAGATACGCAGTATTTT. It encodes CASSKTSGGGGTDTQYF.

Only a few counts were recorded for this clone. This rearrangement joins TRBV7-2 to TRBJ2-7; 7 bases line up with TRBD2. After removal of 4 bases from V and 6 bases from J, the junction contained 9 bases not matched to a gene. The V gene's germline CDR1 is SGHTA and CDR2 FQGNSA. This CDR3 is built from 14 residues. The CDR3 coding sequence is TGTGCCAGCAGCTCGCGGGGAGGGTATATCGAGCAGTACTTC. This translates into CASSSRGGYIEQYF.

The V gene is TRBV13, the J gene TRBJ2-7; 12 bases map to TRBD1. There are 13 residues in the CDR3. Germline loops: CDR1 PRHDT, CDR2 FYEKMQ (reference sequence). J was trimmed by 12 bases and V by 5 bases; bases with no gene match: 8. The CDR3 sequence: CASSPTGTGGMYF. CDR3 sequence (DNA): TGTGCCAGCAGCCCTACGGGGACAGGGGGCATGTACTTC.

Only a few counts were recorded for this clone. This chain links TRBV14 with TRBJ2-5; TRBD1 agrees at 7 bases. Trimming took 8 bases from V and 0 from J; bases not matched to a gene: 12. The CDR3 has 16 residues. Germline lookup yields CDR1 SGHDN and CDR2 FVKESK. CDR3 nucleotides: TGTGCCAGCGCTCAAGGGGACAGATTGTACCAAGAGACCCAGTACTTC. Amino acid sequence: CASAQGDRLYQETQYF.

This clone has just a few counts. The chain couples TRBV5-4 to TRBJ2-1; possible D gene TRBD1, 5 bases. The germline CDR1 and CDR2 sequences are SGHNT and YYREEE (reference sequence). The length of the CDR3 is 13 residues. The V and J ends lost 4 bases and 6 bases respectively, with 11 bases between them. CDR3 loop: CASSTPQGNEQFF. The CDR3, as DNA: TGTGCCAGCAGCACACCGCAGGGCAATGAGCAGTTCTTC.

This clone came up a few times. CDR3 DNA sequence: TGTGCCAGCAGCTTAGCTTTCAGCTCCTACGAGCAGTACTTC. Translation: CASSLAFSSYEQYF. The V call is TRBV11-2, the J call TRBJ2-7; D is undetermined. Germline-derived CDR1 and CDR2 are SGHAT and FQNNGV. The CDR3 runs to 14 residues. V lost 1 base to trimming and J lost 0 bases, with 7 bases between them.

The chain links TRBV29-1 to TRBJ1-5, with D possibly TRBD1 on 6 matching bases. The CDR3 has 13 residues. CDR1 SQVTM and CDR2 ANQGSEA come from the germline V gene. Trimming took off 4 bases at V and 5 bases at J, with 12 bases between the two ends. The DNA for the CDR3 is TGCAGCGTTGGGCAGGGGATTGATCAGCCCCAGCATTTT. Encoded protein: CSVGQGIDQPQHF. The full variable domain, its missing parts supplied by reference TRBV29-1 and TRBJ1-5, is SAVISQKPSRDICQRGTSLTIQCQVDSQVTMMFWYRQQPGQSLTLIATANQGSEATYESGFVIDKFPISRPNLTFSTLTVSNMSPEDSSIYLCSVGQGIDQPQHFGDGTRLSIL.

The chain uses TRBV9 and TRBJ2-1; a weak D match, TRBD2 (5 bases). The V end lost 4 bases, the J end lost 12 bases, and 20 bases lay between the germline ends. This CDR3 is 14 amino acids long. Germline CDR1 reads SGDLS; CDR2 reads YYNGEE. CDR3: CASSPQGGSFGQFF. CDR3 bases: TGTGCCAGCAGCCCCCAAGGAGGCAGCTTCGGGCAGTTCTTC.

This rearrangement joins TRBV15 to TRBJ1-4, with 9 nucleotides matching TRBD1. CDR1 and CDR2 from the germline V gene are LNHNV and YYDKDF (reference sequence). CDR3 size: 14 residues. The V segment lost 3 bases and the J segment 10 bases; nucleotides outside the gene matches: 6. In DNA, the CDR3 is TGTGCCACCAGCAGGGACAGGGGATCGGGAAAACTGTTTTTT. This codes for CATSRDRGSGKLFF.

The chain uses TRBV10-3 and TRBJ2-7; possible D gene TRBD1, 5 bases. The length of the CDR3 is 15 residues. Between the trimmed V and J ends, which lost 4 bases and 1 base, there was a span of 14 bases. Germline CDR1 and CDR2: ENHRY and SYGVKD. CDR3 residues: CAISGGQGRSYEQYF. Written as DNA, the CDR3 is TGTGCCATCAGTGGCGGCCAGGGTAGATCCTACGAGCAGTACTTC.

The chain uses TRBV28 and TRBJ2-7; 8 nucleotides align to TRBD2. Germline CDR1 is MDHEN and CDR2 is SYDVKM. Trimming cost V 5 bases and J 2 bases; bases outside gene matches: 5. The CDR3 is made up of 14 amino acids. For the CDR3, the DNA is TGTGCCAGCAGTCCGGGACTAGAACCCTACGAGCAGTACTTC. Its translation is CASSPGLEPYEQYF.

This clone was picked up a small number of times. The gene calls are TRBV5-1 and TRBJ1-5; possibly TRBD1 for D (6 bases). The CDR3 spans 14 residues. The germline CDR1 and CDR2 sequences are SGHRS and YFSETQ. V was pared by 10 bases and J by 7 bases, with 21 bases between. The CDR3 DNA follows: TGCGCCCGGCCAAAAACAGGGTTAGGACAGCCCCAGCATTTT. It encodes CARPKTGLGQPQHF.

This clone was seen a few times. CDR3 amino acids: CASSPTRVSPLHF. CDR3 bases: TGTGCCAGCAGTCCTACACGGGTTTCACCCCTCCACTTT. V and J are TRBV28 and TRBJ1-6; no clear D gene. This CDR3 has 13 residues. The ends were cut back, 5 bases at V and 9 bases at J, with 11 bases in the middle. Germline-derived CDR1 and CDR2 are MDHEN and SYDVKM.

This clone was recorded a few times. The CDR3 is CASSLEDPSGRGDTQYF. In DNA form, the CDR3 reads TGCGCCAGCAGCTTGGAGGACCCTAGCGGGAGAGGAGATACGCAGTATTTT. The rearrangement links TRBV5-1 to TRBJ2-3; TRBD2 aligns across 10 bases. The CDR3 runs 17 residues. Trimming took 0 bases from V and 5 from J; bases not matched to a gene: 9. Germline CDR1 SGHRS, CDR2 YFSETQ.

This clone appeared a few times. V and J are TRBV11-2 and TRBJ2-7; TRBD2 might be the D (7 bases). Germline-derived CDR1 and CDR2 are SGHAT and FQNNGV. The V gene lost 6 bases and the J gene lost 2 bases, with 14 bases spanning the gap. The CDR3 consists of 14 residues. CDR3 loop: CASRRGGTPYEQYF. As DNA, the CDR3 is TGTGCCAGCAGAAGGGGGGGAACCCCCTACGAGCAGTACTTC.

This chain joins TRBV4-3 and TRBJ2-6; D may be TRBD2 (6 bases). CDR3 size: 17 residues. Trimming pared 1 base from V and 3 bases from J, leaving 13 bases between. Per germline, CDR1 LGHNA and CDR2 YSLEER. The CDR3 nucleotides are TGCGCCAGCAGCCAAGGATTAATCGGGGGTGGGGCCAACGTCCTGACTTTC. It codes for CASSQGLIGGGANVLTF.